The next 3 T cell receptor beta chains were all read from a single sample in a study of T cell responses to AZD1222 COVID-19 vaccine (dated by TCRdb to the early 2020s). Taken with the paper, the label for time point translates to: baseline before first vaccination. Libraries were prepared through the immunoSEQ multiplex PCR assay. The table was pulled from immuneACCESS by TCRdb, which kept in-frame rearrangements only. Such tables lose some clones; where checked, under half of the loss comes from unresolved V genes, and the rest has no known cause. This sample lists some 140,000 clones; around 90% were detected once. The top ten clonotypes cover around 2.7% of the sample. The specimen was peripheral blood, collected on day 0 of AZD1222 vaccination. Receptors were obtained from an adult in good health.

In this sample, this clone turned up a few times. The chain couples TRBV19 to TRBJ2-3, with D possibly TRBD2 on 5 matching bases. The V end was cut by 10 bases, the J end by 2 bases, with 16 bases between. The germline gives CDR1 LNHDA, CDR2 SQIVND (reference sequence). This CDR3 contains 14 residues. CDR3 nucleotides: TGTGCCACTTCCGGAGGCGGAACCACAGATACGCAGTATTTT. This codes for CATSGGGTTDTQYF.

The chain couples TRBV20-1 to TRBJ1-5, with a tentative D call TRBD1 (5 bases). The ends were cut back, 3 bases at V and 5 bases at J, with 14 bases in the middle. Germline assignment: CDR1 DFQATT and CDR2 SNEGSKA (reference sequence). There are 14 residues in the CDR3. DNA of the CDR3: TGCAGTGCTAGTTCGGGGGTTCGATATCAGCCCCAGCATTTT. The encoded protein is CSASSGVRYQPQHF.

V and J are TRBV19 and TRBJ1-5, with TRBD1 matching over 10 bases. J was trimmed by 5 bases and V by 5 bases; bases with no gene match: 6. The CDR3 spans 15 residues. CDR1 and CDR2 from the germline V gene are LNHDA and SQIVND (reference sequence). The CDR3 loop reads CASSDDRGQDQPQHF. The CDR3 nucleotides are TGTGCCAGTAGTGATGACAGGGGGCAAGATCAGCCCCAGCATTTT.